This T cell receptor beta chain comes out of a study of T cell changes during pregnancy in multiple sclerosis. Only one count was recorded for this clone. This CDR3 contains 14 residues. Deletions cut 4 bases from V and 7 bases from J, with 16 bases between. Germline V gene sequence: CDR1 LNHDA, CDR2 SQIVND (reference sequence). Repertoires were generated with immunoSEQ multiplex PCR, while TCRdb's copy carries only in-frame clones and drops some. The table records tens of thousands of clones, roughly nine tenths of them present only once. The specimen was CD8+ T cells from peripheral blood mononuclear cells, collected in the second trimester of pregnancy. The chain joins TRBV19 to TRBJ1-2; no definite D call. The TCR sequence derives from a female donor with multiple sclerosis, enrolled in a pregnancy study. The CDR3 DNA follows: TGTGCCAGTAGTACGTGGGAGGGCGCGGGTGGCTACACCTTC. Protein: CASSTWEGAGGYTF.